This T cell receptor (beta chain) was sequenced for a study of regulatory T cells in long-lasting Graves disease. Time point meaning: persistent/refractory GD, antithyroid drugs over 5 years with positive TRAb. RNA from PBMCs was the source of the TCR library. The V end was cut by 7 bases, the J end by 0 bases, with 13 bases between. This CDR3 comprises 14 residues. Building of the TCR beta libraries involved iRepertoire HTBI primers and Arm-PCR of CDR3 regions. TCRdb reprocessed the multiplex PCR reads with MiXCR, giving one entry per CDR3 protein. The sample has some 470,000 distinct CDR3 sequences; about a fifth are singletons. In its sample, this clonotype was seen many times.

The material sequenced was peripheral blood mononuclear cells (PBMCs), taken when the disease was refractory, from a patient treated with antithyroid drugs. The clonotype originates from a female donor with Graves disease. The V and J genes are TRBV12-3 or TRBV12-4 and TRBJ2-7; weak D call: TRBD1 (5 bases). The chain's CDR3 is CASKTAGDSYEQYF. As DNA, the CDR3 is TGTGCCAGCAAGACAGCAGGTGACTCCTACGAGCAGTACTTC.